These 3 T cell receptor beta chains share one sample of origin, sequenced in a study of blood T cell repertoires in COVID-19. The repertoire was sequenced with immunoSEQ multiplex PCR; TCRdb's copy has only in-frame clones and lacks some. The table has fewer than 200,000 clones, roughly 78% seen once. The sequenced sample consisted of peripheral blood. These receptors all stem from a man in his 70s with active or convalescent COVID-19.

CDR3 loop: CASSLGLAGDETQYF. DNA of the CDR3: TGCGCCAGCAGCTTGGGACTAGCGGGGGATGAGACCCAGTACTTC. The chain carries TRBV5-1 and TRBJ2-5; TRBD2 matches at 12 bases. CDR1 and CDR2 from the germline V gene are SGHRS and YFSETQ. The CDR3 spans 15 residues. V lost 0 bases and J lost 5; bases outside the gene matches: 2.

This clone was counted a few times. This chain joins TRBV2 and TRBJ1-1, with 8 positions matching TRBD1. This CDR3 has 13 residues. With 6 bases clipped from V and 1 base from J, the junction kept 1 base outside the gene matches. CDR1 and CDR2 (germline): SNHLY, FYNNEI. CDR3 sequence (DNA): TGTGCCAGCAGGGGACAGGAGAACACTGAAGCTTTCTTT. Its protein product is CASRGQENTEAFF.

This clone has a handful of counts. The J gene is TRBJ1-2, the V gene TRBV5-4; TRBD1 might be the D (5 bases). Germline lookup yields CDR1 SGHNT and CDR2 YYREEE (reference sequence). V lost 4 bases, J lost 2 bases, and 18 bases lay in between. The CDR3 extends over 16 amino acids. In nucleotides, the CDR3 is TGTGCCAGCAGCCCCGGTCGGGGAGGGGAAAACTATGGCTACACCTTC. Protein product: CASSPGRGGENYGYTF.